The next 3 T cell receptor beta chains were all read from a single sample in a study of blood T cell repertoires in COVID-19. Assay: immunoSEQ multiplex PCR; the TCRdb copy retains only in-frame clones and omits some. The sample lists approximately 24,000 clones, roughly 94% seen once, with about 4% in the top ten. Sequenced sample: peripheral blood. The receptor source for this set is a woman aged 50 to 65 with active COVID-19.

CDR3 sequence reads: CASSPDRTREGETQYF. The CDR3 DNA sequence: TGCGCCAGCAGCCCGGACCGGACTAGGGAAGGAGAGACCCAGTACTTC. The V and J genes are TRBV5-1 and TRBJ2-5; 7 bases align to TRBD2. CDR1 SGHRS and CDR2 YFSETQ come from the germline V gene. This CDR3 spans 16 amino acids. V lost 4 bases to trimming and J lost 4 bases; unmatched junction nucleotides: 13.

J is TRBJ1-2 and V is TRBV7-9; D is possibly TRBD1 (6 bases). This CDR3 has 12 residues. Germline CDR1 and CDR2: SEHNR and FQNEAQ (reference sequence). V gave up 5 bases and J gave up 8 bases, with 12 bases separating them. DNA of the CDR3: TGTGCCAGCAGCCAGGGGTGGCAGGGCTACACCTTC. Its translation: CASSQGWQGYTF.

This clone occurred once. V usage is TRBV3-1 (or the pseudogene TRBV3-2) and J usage is TRBJ2-1, with 9 bases fitting TRBD2. CDR1 is LGHDT and CDR2 is YNNKEL in the germline V gene (reference sequence). CDR3 length: 17 amino acids. V trimming: 2 bases; J trimming: 7 bases; junction bases outside the gene matches: 12. CDR3 protein: CASSQPAWVAGANEQFF. DNA for the CDR3: TGTGCCAGCAGCCAACCGGCCTGGGTAGCGGGAGCTAATGAGCAGTTCTTC.